Following are 10 T cell receptor beta chains from one sample sequenced in a study of blood T cell repertoires in COVID-19. Profiling relied on immunoSEQ multiplex PCR, and the TCRdb table lists in-frame clones only, not all of them. Here the sample spans fewer than 75,000 clones, approximately 87% being singletons. Sequenced: peripheral blood. The receptors were sampled from a man aged 50-59 years with active COVID-19.

A few counts support this clone. The chain uses TRBV6-5 and TRBJ1-2; the match to TRBD1 covers 11 bases. CDR3 length: 12 residues. Trimming removed 8 bases from V and 11 bases from J; junction bases left unmatched: 7. From germline, CDR1 is MNHEY and CDR2 SVGAGI. CDR3 nucleotide sequence: TGTGCCAGCTATGGACAGGGGGCTATGTACACCTTC. Translated, it gives CASYGQGAMYTF.

The chain carries TRBV7-2 and TRBJ1-2; TRBD1 matches 7 bases. CDR3 length: 18 amino acids. CDR1 SGHTA and CDR2 FQGNSA come from the germline V gene. Trimming at V came to 5 bases and at J to 2 bases, leaving 17 bases not matched to a gene. The CDR3 nucleotides read TGTGCCAGCAGCCCAAGAGTCCTAACAGGGGAAAGAAACTATGGCTACACCTTC. Translated: CASSPRVLTGERNYGYTF.

The chain combines TRBV18 with TRBJ1-1; the D gene is possibly TRBD1 (5 bases). Looked up from germline, CDR1 is KGHSH and CDR2 is LQKENI. V was cut by 1 base and J by 5 bases, with 11 bases left in between. CDR3 length equals 14 residues. The CDR3 reads CASSPQGPRTEAFF. In DNA form, the CDR3 reads TGTGCCAGCTCACCACAGGGGCCGCGGACTGAAGCTTTCTTT.

In its sample, this clone was seen a few times. The rearrangement links TRBV18 to TRBJ2-1, with TRBD2 matching over 13 bases. Trimming took 2 bases from V and 0 from J; bases not matched to a gene: 16. CDR3 size: 22 residues. Germline V lookup: CDR1 KGHSH, CDR2 LQKENI. This CDR3 is CASSPALSRLAGGRSSYNEQFF. CDR3 sequence (DNA): TGTGCCAGCTCACCAGCTCTATCGAGACTAGCGGGAGGAAGGAGCTCCTACAATGAGCAGTTCTTC.

CDR3 bases: TGCGCCAGCAGCGACACGGGACAGAGGTACAATGAGCAGTTCTTC. Amino acid sequence: CASSDTGQRYNEQFF. The chain is built from TRBV5-1 and TRBJ2-1; 7 bases agree with TRBD1. This CDR3 contains 15 residues. Trimming cost V 4 bases and J 4 bases; bases outside gene matches: 8. Looked up from germline, CDR1 is SGHRS and CDR2 is YFSETQ.

The V gene is TRBV28, the J gene TRBJ2-6, with D maybe TRBD1 (8 bases). V lost 5 bases and J lost 2, with 19 bases in between. The germline gives CDR1 MDHEN, CDR2 SYDVKM. This CDR3 has 18 amino acids. CDR3 sequence: CASSRRTGRGTGANVLTF. As DNA, the CDR3 is TGTGCCAGCAGTCGCCGGACAGGGAGGGGAACTGGGGCCAACGTCCTGACTTTC.

The rearrangement joins TRBV19 to TRBJ1-1, with D possibly being TRBD1 (6 bases). From germline, CDR1 is LNHDA and CDR2 SQIVND (reference sequence). Trimming cost V 1 base and J 3 bases, with 15 bases left between them. This CDR3 has 16 residues. Here the CDR3 reads CASSIGWDKDDTEAFF. CDR3 DNA sequence: TGTGCCAGTAGTATAGGCTGGGACAAAGACGACACTGAAGCTTTCTTT.

The chain recombines TRBV15 with TRBJ1-4; D remains unclear. Germline CDR1 is LNHNV and CDR2 is YYDKDF (reference sequence). The CDR3 contains 18 residues. Trimming pared 3 bases from V and 3 bases from J, leaving 20 bases between. The CDR3 DNA reads as TGTGCCACCAGCAGGTCCCCCTCTCCCCAGGCAGCTAATGAAAAACTGTTTTTT. This gives the protein CATSRSPSPQAANEKLFF. Combining the CDR3 with reference TRBV15 and TRBJ1-4 gives the whole variable domain DAMVIQNPRYQVTQFGKPVTLSCSQTLNHNVMYWYQQKSSQAPKLLFHYYDKDFNNEADTPDNFQSRRPNTSFCFLDIRSPGLGDTAMYLCATSRSPSPQAANEKLFFGSGTQLSVL.

The rearrangement uses TRBV20-1 and TRBJ2-5; 10 bases map to TRBD1. The CDR3 loop spans 11 amino acids. Germline CDR1 and CDR2: DFQATT and SNEGSKA (reference sequence). The CDR3 is CGTGVGETQYF. In nucleotides, the CDR3 is TGCGGGACAGGGGTTGGAGAGACCCAGTACTTC.

The chain employs TRBV27 and TRBJ1-6; TRBD1 matches 7 bases. Germline lookup yields CDR1 MNHEY and CDR2 SMNVEV (reference sequence). Trimming cost V 5 bases and J 9 bases; bases outside gene matches: 7. The CDR3 length is 14 residues. CDR3 sequence reads: CASSTTGWSSPLHF. The CDR3 DNA is TGTGCCAGCAGTACGACAGGGTGGTCTTCACCCCTCCACTTT.